This T cell receptor beta chain derives from a study of cytotoxic CD8 clonotypes in ibrutinib-treated CLL. The germline V gene encodes CDR1 WNHNN and CDR2 SYGVQD (reference sequence). The CDR3 is made up of 14 amino acids. J lost 5 bases, V lost 8 bases, and 10 bases had no gene match. TCRdb's copy holds only in-frame clones and misses some; the assay was immunoSEQ multiplex PCR. The table records fewer than 400,000 clones, about 64% of them present only once. The J gene is TRBJ2-5, the V gene TRBV10-1; TRBD1 aligns across 8 bases. The sequencing here drew on PBMCs, taken after 36 months of ibrutinib treatment. This clonotype originated in a human donor with chronic lymphocytic leukemia. CDR3 protein: CASGGTGQRETQYF. CDR3 bases: TGCGCCAGCGGAGGGACAGGACAGCGGGAGACCCAGTACTTC.